This T cell receptor beta chain was profiled in a study of memory CD4+ T cells and cytomegalovirus serostatus. Study at large: Healthy Belgian adult donors included nine or ten CMV-positive and more than 20 CMV-negative people.

Per the study methods: Out-of-frame sequences were removed, leaving 2,000,000 or so distinct TCRbeta sequences. TCRdb keeps only in-frame clones here, not all; method: immunoSEQ multiplex PCR. Clone size and the V and J calls come from that table; the DNA yielded D and trimming. The sample lists 46,000 or so clones, around four fifths seen once, with approximately 0.6% in the top ten. The sort gate was single viable CD3+CD4+CD8-CD45RO+ cells for memory CD4+ T cells. Study-level points and caveats: CMV serostatus prediction reached median AUC roughly 0.95, or 0.91 with US-trained model. Each of approximately 61 CMV-associated TCRbeta sequences occurred in one to five individuals.

CDR3 length equals 13 residues. Germline V gives CDR1 LNHDA, CDR2 SQIVND (reference sequence). V lost 6 bases, J lost 8 bases, and 8 bases stayed unmatched. About this clone: Antigen: not known.

The chain has TRBV19 and TRBJ1-2, with 8 bases matching TRBD1. The material sequenced was memory CD4+ T cells from blood. This TCR was recovered from an adult in good health and CMV-seronegative. CDR3 DNA: TGTGCCAGTAGGACAGGGGTCTATCAAGGCTACACCTTC. This codes for CASRTGVYQGYTF.